What follows are 29 T cell receptor beta chains derived from one specimen sequenced in a study of beta chain features in type 1 diabetes. What was sequenced were expressed TCRB transcripts, since all of the isolated RNA had been reverse transcribed. Sequencing was performed with immunoSEQ multiplex PCR; in TCRdb, only in-frame clones are kept and a portion is missing. Of around 500,000 clones in the sample, 30% were seen once. Material: naive CD4+ T cells from blood. The receptors were sampled from a man younger than 35 in good health.

This clone was counted between two and nine times. V usage is TRBV19 and J usage is TRBJ2-4; TRBD2 aligns across 9 bases. CDR3 size: 16 residues. Germline V gene sequence: CDR1 LNHDA, CDR2 SQIVND (reference sequence). After removal of 5 bases from V and 2 bases from J, the junction contained 7 bases not matched to a gene. The CDR3 region has the DNA TGTGCCAGTAGTCTGCTGGCGGGAGGGACCAAAAACATTCAGTACTTC. Translation: CASSLLAGGTKNIQYF.

The chain carries TRBV5-8 and TRBJ2-3; D is uncertain. Trimming removed 4 bases from V and 3 bases from J, with 0 bases in between. Germline V CDR1 and CDR2: SGHTS, YDEGEE. The CDR3 loop spans 10 amino acids. The CDR3 DNA is TGTGCCAGCAGCACAGATACGCAGTATTTT. Protein product: CASSTDTQYF.

This clone turned up a few times. The chain is built from TRBV30 and TRBJ1-1; no clear D. Trimming shortened V by 5 bases and J by 0 bases, and 7 bases separated the two germline ends. In germline, CDR1 is GTSNPN, CDR2 SVGIG (reference sequence). CDR3 length: 12 residues. CDR3 bases: TGTGCCTGGCAACAGATGAACACTGAAGCTTTCTTT. This gives the protein CAWQQMNTEAFF.

CDR3: CASSGQGLLNTEAFF. Here the CDR3 DNA reads TGTGCCAGCAGTGGACAGGGCCTTTTGAACACTGAAGCTTTCTTT. The chain combines TRBV2 with TRBJ1-1, with 7 positions matching TRBD1. Germline loops: CDR1 SNHLY, CDR2 FYNNEI. The CDR3 consists of 15 residues. The J segment lost 0 bases and the V segment lost 4 bases, leaving 5 bases of the junction unmatched.

This sequence joins TRBV6-1 and TRBJ2-6; D remains unclear. CDR3 size: 14 residues. The V gene lost 6 bases and the J gene lost 0 bases, with 6 bases spanning the gap. Per the germline V gene, CDR1 is MNHNS and CDR2 is SASEGT. The CDR3 coding sequence is TGTGCCAGCAGGATAAACTCTGGGGCCAACGTCCTGACTTTC. This encodes CASRINSGANVLTF.

This clone showed up just a few times. J is TRBJ2-5 and V is TRBV5-1; no definite D call. Germline V gives CDR1 SGHRS, CDR2 YFSETQ. V was trimmed by 4 bases and J by 2 bases, leaving 12 bases between them. The CDR3 has 14 amino acids. The CDR3 loop is CASSLKDGQETQYF. The CDR3 coding sequence is TGCGCCAGCAGCCTTAAGGACGGGCAAGAGACCCAGTACTTC.

This chain uses TRBV29-1 with TRBJ2-7; 9 nucleotides match TRBD1. The CDR3 is 16 residues long. Germline CDR1 SQVTM, CDR2 ANQGSEA. V dropped 0 bases and J dropped 0; count of bases not matched to a gene: 6. CDR3: CSVEDLGQGSSYEQYF. In DNA form, the CDR3 reads TGCAGCGTTGAAGATCTGGGACAGGGAAGCTCCTACGAGCAGTACTTC.

The chain recombines TRBV7-9 with TRBJ2-7, with D hard to call. Germline-derived CDR1 and CDR2 are SEHNR and FQNEAQ (reference sequence). This CDR3 comprises 12 residues. V lost 4 bases, J lost 4 bases, and 8 bases lay in between. DNA of the CDR3: TGTGCCAGCAGCTCCCAATTTTACGAGCAGTACTTC. This sequence encodes CASSSQFYEQYF.

With regard to this clone: Other DNA sequences from this sample encode an identical CDR3 as well. This chain joins TRBV7-9 and TRBJ2-3; TRBD1 matches at 10 bases. Looked up from germline, CDR1 is SEHNR and CDR2 is FQNEAQ (reference sequence). V shed 5 bases, J shed 1 base, and the junction held 3 bases outside the gene matches. CDR3 length: 15 amino acids. The CDR3, as DNA: TGTGCCAGCAGCCCTGGGACAGGGGGCACAGATACGCAGTATTTT. Translated: CASSPGTGGTDTQYF.

This clone was observed a handful of times. The genes are TRBV4-3 and TRBJ2-1; tentatively, D is TRBD2 (6 bases). Germline values: CDR1 LGHNA, CDR2 YSLEER. The ends were cut back, 2 bases at V and 10 bases at J, with 18 bases in the middle. The length of the CDR3 is 15 residues. Here the CDR3 reads CASSQRRDFLSEQFF. For the CDR3, the DNA is TGCGCCAGCAGCCAACGCCGGGACTTTCTTAGCGAGCAGTTCTTC.

The genes are TRBV29-1 and TRBJ2-5; D is possibly TRBD2 (6 bases). V lost 4 bases, J lost 4 bases, and 19 bases lay in between. CDR3 size: 15 residues. Germline values: CDR1 SQVTM, CDR2 ANQGSEA. The CDR3 region has the DNA TGCAGCGTTGCAGTGGGAGGCTACATGGGAGAGACCCAGTACTTC. As protein: CSVAVGGYMGETQYF. Together with reference TRBV29-1 and TRBJ2-5, the CDR3 gives the full variable domain: SAVISQKPSRDICQRGTSLTIQCQVDSQVTMMFWYRQQPGQSLTLIATANQGSEATYESGFVIDKFPISRPNLTFSTLTVSNMSPEDSSIYLCSVAVGGYMGETQYFGPGTRLLVL.

The chain links TRBV28 to TRBJ2-1, with 12 bases lining up with TRBD2. The CDR3 sequence is 15 residues long. With V trimmed by 8 bases and J by 14 bases, 16 bases remained unmatched. CDR1 and CDR2 from the germline V gene are MDHEN and SYDVKM. CDR3 protein: CASALAGGPIPIEFF. CDR3 bases: TGTGCCAGCGCCCTAGCGGGAGGGCCTATCCCCATCGAGTTCTTC.

This clone was seen a few times. This rearrangement joins TRBV7-9 to TRBJ2-1; 8 bases are a match to TRBD2. The junction had 9 bases not matched to a gene; V was cut back by 5 bases and J by 3 bases. This CDR3 region has 16 residues. Germline V gene lookup returns CDR1 SEHNR and CDR2 FQNEAQ (reference sequence). CDR3 sequence: CASSRTSGLNYNEQFF. CDR3 DNA: TGTGCCAGCAGCCGTACTAGCGGCCTTAACTACAATGAGCAGTTCTTC. The full variable domain, rest sourced from reference TRBV7-9 and TRBJ2-1, is DTGVSQNPRHKITKRGQNVTFRCDPISEHNRLYWYRQTLGQGPEFLTYFQNEAQLEKSRLLSDRFSAERPKGSFSTLEIQRTEQGDSAMYLCASSRTSGLNYNEQFFGPGTRLTVL.

This clone was detected a few times. This chain links TRBV11-2 with TRBJ2-3; no clear D. Germline CDR1 SGHAT, CDR2 FQNNGV. Between the trimmed V and J ends, which lost 3 bases and 0 bases, there was a span of 13 bases. There are 16 residues in the CDR3. CDR3 protein: CASSLLSVGSTDTQYF. The DNA for the CDR3 is TGTGCCAGCAGCTTGTTATCTGTGGGGAGCACAGATACGCAGTATTTT.

Only a few counts were recorded for this clone. The rearrangement links TRBV25-1 to TRBJ2-5, with TRBD1 matching over 11 bases. The length of the CDR3 is 15 residues. The ends lost 3 bases at V and 4 bases at J; junction bases unmatched: 4. Germline CDR1 reads MGHDK; CDR2 reads SYGVNS. CDR3 loop: CASSELGTGGETQYF. CDR3 bases: TGTGCCAGCAGTGAGCTCGGGACAGGGGGAGAGACCCAGTACTTC. Full variable domain (missing parts from reference TRBV25-1 and TRBJ2-5): EADIYQTPRYLVIGTGKKITLECSQTMGHDKMYWYQQDPGMELHLIHYSYGVNSTEKGDLSSESTVSRIRTEHFPLTLESARPSHTSQYLCASSELGTGGETQYFGPGTRLLVL.

The chain carries TRBV5-1 and TRBJ1-4, with D unclear. CDR1 is SGHRS and CDR2 is YFSETQ in the germline V gene. The CDR3 runs to 15 residues. V was trimmed by 0 bases and J by 5 bases, leaving 11 bases between them. In nucleotides, the CDR3 is TGCGCCAGCAGCTTGGACGTCAGGATAAATGAAAAACTGTTTTTT. Its translation is CASSLDVRINEKLFF.

This chain joins TRBV10-3 and TRBJ2-7, with D possibly TRBD2 on 6 matching bases. With 4 bases removed from V and 3 bases from J, the gap between germline ends came to 13 bases. The length of the CDR3 is 14 residues. Germline V gene sequence: CDR1 ENHRY, CDR2 SYGVKD. The CDR3, as DNA: TGTGCCATCAGTGTGGGGGGTCCGGACTACGAGCAGTACTTC. It specifies CAISVGGPDYEQYF.

This chain connects TRBV7-9 to TRBJ1-4; a weak D match, TRBD1 (6 bases). The CDR3 has 14 amino acids. Trimming left V 4 bases short and J 6 bases short, with 12 bases between. The germline V gene has CDR1 SEHNR and CDR2 FQNEAQ (reference sequence). Here the CDR3 reads CASSYRVQDEKLFF. CDR3 nucleotide sequence: TGTGCCAGCAGCTACAGGGTGCAAGATGAAAAACTGTTTTTT.

This clone was counted only a few times. The sample carries other DNA sequences with the same CDR3. The DNA for the CDR3 is TGTGCCAGCTCACAGGGGATCACAGATACGCAGTATTTT. Residues: CASSQGITDTQYF. The V and J genes are TRBV18 and TRBJ2-3; possible D gene TRBD1, 5 bases. Germline lookup yields CDR1 KGHSH and CDR2 LQKENI. Trimming removed 4 bases at V and 2 bases at J, with 7 bases between. There are 13 residues in the CDR3.

The J gene is TRBJ1-5, the V gene TRBV30; 8 bases match TRBD1. The CDR3 is made up of 14 amino acids. Germline values: CDR1 GTSNPN, CDR2 SVGIG (reference sequence). Trimming took 2 bases from V and 4 from J; bases not matched to a gene: 4. The CDR3 region is CAWSQRTGNQPQHF. As DNA, the CDR3 is TGTGCCTGGAGTCAGAGGACAGGGAATCAGCCCCAGCATTTT.

The V gene is TRBV27, the J gene TRBJ1-5; D is uncertain. CDR1 and CDR2 from the germline V gene are MNHEY and SMNVEV (reference sequence). This CDR3 contains 13 residues. Trimming cost V 3 bases and J 7 bases, with 10 bases left between them. CDR3 DNA: TGTGCCAGCAGTTTTTCGGGCGGGCAGCCCCAGCATTTT. The encoded protein is CASSFSGGQPQHF.

To note about this clone: Other DNA sequences in the same sample also yield this CDR3. This rearrangement joins TRBV9 to TRBJ2-7, with TRBD2 identical over 9 bases. The CDR3 has 14 amino acids. CDR1 is SGDLS, CDR2 YYNGEE, per germline. The V segment lost 4 bases and the J segment 5 bases; nucleotides outside the gene matches: 7. CDR3 DNA sequence: TGTGCCAGCAGCCATAGCGGGAGTGGCAACGAGCAGTACTTC. It translates to CASSHSGSGNEQYF.

Only a few counts were recorded for this clone. The J gene is TRBJ1-5, the V gene TRBV30, with D possibly TRBD1 on 6 matching bases. The germline CDR1 and CDR2 sequences are GTSNPN and SVGIG (reference sequence). V lost 2 bases to trimming and J lost 3 bases, with 11 bases between them. The CDR3 consists of 14 residues. CDR3 residues: CAWSRTVLNQPQHF. Here the CDR3 DNA reads TGTGCCTGGAGTAGGACAGTTCTCAATCAGCCCCAGCATTTT.

The chain joins TRBV11-2 to TRBJ2-7, with D maybe TRBD1 (5 bases). Between the trimmed V and J ends, which lost 5 bases and 5 bases, there was a span of 16 bases. The germline V gene has CDR1 SGHAT and CDR2 FQNNGV. CDR3 length: 14 residues. DNA for the CDR3: TGTGCCAGCAGCGCAGGGTTGTTTATTAACGAGCAGTACTTC. This codes for CASSAGLFINEQYF.

This clone was picked up a small number of times. The chain combines TRBV18 with TRBJ2-5; D is possibly TRBD2 (5 bases). Trimming stripped 6 bases from V and 1 base from J, with 18 bases between. Per germline, CDR1 KGHSH and CDR2 LQKENI. CDR3 size: 16 residues. The DNA for the CDR3 is TGTGCCAGCTCTGGAGGTTGGGCAGAGACCCAAGAGACCCAGTACTTC. Protein: CASSGGWAETQETQYF.

The J gene is TRBJ1-4, the V gene TRBV29-1; tentatively, D is TRBD1 (6 bases). CDR1 and CDR2 (germline): SQVTM, ANQGSEA. V lost 5 bases and J lost 8, with 15 bases in between. CDR3 length equals 13 residues. CDR3 DNA: TGCAGCGTTACAGGGAAGGGAAACGAAAAACTGTTTTTT. Translation: CSVTGKGNEKLFF.

In this sample, this clone turned up a few times. The genes are TRBV20-1 and TRBJ2-4; tentative D call: TRBD2 (6 bases). Germline V gene data show CDR1 as DFQATT and CDR2 as SNEGSKA (reference sequence). The CDR3 sequence is 11 residues long. The V and J ends lost 6 bases and 12 bases respectively, with 15 bases between them. CDR3: CSAEWRDSQYF. The CDR3 bases are TGCAGTGCCGAATGGCGGGATTCTCAGTACTTC.

The V and J genes are TRBV30 and TRBJ2-7, with 7 bases identical to TRBD1. The CDR3 is made up of 16 amino acids. Germline CDR1 and CDR2: GTSNPN and SVGIG (reference sequence). The J segment lost 0 bases and the V segment lost 2 bases, leaving 10 bases of the junction unmatched. The CDR3: CAWSTSGTANSYEQYF. As DNA, the CDR3 is TGTGCCTGGAGTACTTCCGGGACAGCGAACTCCTACGAGCAGTACTTC.

This rearrangement joins TRBV5-1 to TRBJ1-2; D may be TRBD1 (5 bases). V lost 4 bases to trimming and J lost 3 bases, with 16 bases between them. This CDR3 is 15 amino acids long. The germline V gene encodes CDR1 SGHRS and CDR2 YFSETQ. In DNA, the CDR3 is TGCGCCAGCAGCCGCTCGGGACGGACCGACTATGGCTACACCTTC. It translates to CASSRSGRTDYGYTF.